The present T cell receptor (beta chain) was sequenced within a study of Ad26.COV2.S vaccination and SARS-CoV-2 variants. V lost 4 bases and J lost 1, with 15 bases in between. CDR1 SGHRS and CDR2 YFSETQ come from the germline V gene. CDR3 size: 16 residues. Treatment noted: about 20 received Ad26.COV2.S at low or high dose, single or two shots; roughly five received placebo; per-sample allocation not given. On day 63 after the first injection, vaccine and placebo recipients gave samples. Libraries were prepared by immunoSEQ multiplex PCR; TCRdb keeps only in-frame clonotypes and omits some of them. The sample carries 300,000 to 400,000 clones, around 86% recorded once.

The sequenced sample was peripheral blood, obtained in a trial of Ad26.COV2.S vaccine versus placebo. This receptor was identified in a person aged 18-65 years who received the Ad26.COV2.S COVID-19 vaccine or a placebo. The chain combines TRBV5-1 with TRBJ1-5; possibly TRBD1 for D (5 bases). The CDR3 region has the DNA TGCGCCAGCAGCCTGGGGGTACGGGAGAGCAATCAGCCCCAGCATTTT. Protein product: CASSLGVRESNQPQHF.